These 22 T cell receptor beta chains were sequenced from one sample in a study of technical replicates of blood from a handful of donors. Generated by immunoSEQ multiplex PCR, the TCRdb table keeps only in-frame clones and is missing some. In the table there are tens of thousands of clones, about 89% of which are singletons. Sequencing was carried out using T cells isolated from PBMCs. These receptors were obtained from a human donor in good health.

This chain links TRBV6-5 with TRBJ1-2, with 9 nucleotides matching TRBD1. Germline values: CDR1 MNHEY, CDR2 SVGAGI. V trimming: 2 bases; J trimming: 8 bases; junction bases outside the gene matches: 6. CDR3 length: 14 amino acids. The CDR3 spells CASSYAQGARGYTF. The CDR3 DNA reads TGTGCCAGCAGTTACGCACAGGGGGCGCGCGGCTACACCTTC.

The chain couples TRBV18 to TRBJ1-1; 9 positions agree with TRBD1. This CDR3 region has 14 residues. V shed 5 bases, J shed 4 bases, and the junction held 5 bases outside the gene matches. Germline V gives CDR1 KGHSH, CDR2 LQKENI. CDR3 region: CASSIGTGTTEAFF. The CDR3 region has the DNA TGTGCCAGCTCAATCGGGACAGGGACCACTGAAGCTTTCTTT.

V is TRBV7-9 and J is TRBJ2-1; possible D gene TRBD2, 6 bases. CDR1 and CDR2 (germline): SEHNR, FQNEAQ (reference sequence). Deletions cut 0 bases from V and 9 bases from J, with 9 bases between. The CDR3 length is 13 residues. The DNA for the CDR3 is TGTGCCAGCAGCTTAGCGCGGGACGGTGAGCAGTTCTTC. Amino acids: CASSLARDGEQFF. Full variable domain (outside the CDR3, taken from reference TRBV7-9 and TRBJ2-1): DTGVSQNPRHKITKRGQNVTFRCDPISEHNRLYWYRQTLGQGPEFLTYFQNEAQLEKSRLLSDRFSAERPKGSFSTLEIQRTEQGDSAMYLCASSLARDGEQFFGPGTRLTVL.

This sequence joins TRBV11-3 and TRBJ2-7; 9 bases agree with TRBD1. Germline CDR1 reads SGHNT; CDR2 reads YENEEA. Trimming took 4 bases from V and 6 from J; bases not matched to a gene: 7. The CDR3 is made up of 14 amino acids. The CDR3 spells CASSSPGQGGEQYF. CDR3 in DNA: TGTGCCAGCAGCTCCCCGGGACAGGGTGGCGAGCAGTACTTC.

The DNA of the CDR3 is TGTGCCAGCAGTGAAGCTATTACAGGGGGCGTTTCCCCCAACGTCCTGACTTTC. This sequence encodes CASSEAITGGVSPNVLTF. The chain couples TRBV6-1 to TRBJ2-6, with 9 bases that match TRBD1. This CDR3 comprises 18 residues. Germline lookup yields CDR1 MNHNS and CDR2 SASEGT. The junction had 11 bases not matched to a gene; V was cut back by 0 bases and J by 8 bases.

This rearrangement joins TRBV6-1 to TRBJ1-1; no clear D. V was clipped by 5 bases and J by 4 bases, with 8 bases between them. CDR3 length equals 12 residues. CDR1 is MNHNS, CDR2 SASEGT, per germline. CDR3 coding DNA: TGTGCCAGCAGTAATGCCGGCACTGAAGCTTTCTTT. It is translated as CASSNAGTEAFF.

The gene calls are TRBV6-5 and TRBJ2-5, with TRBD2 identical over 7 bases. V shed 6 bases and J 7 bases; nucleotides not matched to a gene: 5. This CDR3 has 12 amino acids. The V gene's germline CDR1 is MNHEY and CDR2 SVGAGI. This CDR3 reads CASRGTTGTQYF. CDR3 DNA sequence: TGTGCCAGCAGAGGGACTACAGGGACCCAGTACTTC.

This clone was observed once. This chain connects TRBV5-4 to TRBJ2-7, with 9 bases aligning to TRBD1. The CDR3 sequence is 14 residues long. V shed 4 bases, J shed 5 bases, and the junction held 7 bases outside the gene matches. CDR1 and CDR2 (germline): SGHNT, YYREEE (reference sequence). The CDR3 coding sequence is TGTGCCAGCAGCCCGGACAGGGGAACGGACGAGCAGTACTTC. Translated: CASSPDRGTDEQYF.

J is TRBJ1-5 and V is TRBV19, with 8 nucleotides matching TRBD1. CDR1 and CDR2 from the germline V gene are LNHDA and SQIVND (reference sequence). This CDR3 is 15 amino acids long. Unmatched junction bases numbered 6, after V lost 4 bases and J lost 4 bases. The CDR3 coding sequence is TGTGCCAGTAGTACAGGGGGCTCGGGTAATCAGCCCCAGCATTTT. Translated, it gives CASSTGGSGNQPQHF.

CDR3 amino acids: CASSRTGGAGQFF. In DNA form, the CDR3 reads TGTGCCAGCAGTCGAACAGGGGGCGCCGGGCAGTTCTTC. The chain is built from TRBV5-6 and TRBJ2-1; 9 bases agree with TRBD1. Looked up from germline, CDR1 is SGHDT and CDR2 is YYEEEE. The CDR3 runs 13 residues. V was clipped by 5 bases and J by 12 bases; unmatched bases: 9.

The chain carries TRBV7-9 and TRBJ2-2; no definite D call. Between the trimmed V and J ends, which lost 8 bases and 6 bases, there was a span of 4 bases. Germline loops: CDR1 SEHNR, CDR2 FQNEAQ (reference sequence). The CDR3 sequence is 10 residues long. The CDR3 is CASGPGELFF. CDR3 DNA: TGTGCCAGCGGCCCCGGGGAGCTGTTTTTT.

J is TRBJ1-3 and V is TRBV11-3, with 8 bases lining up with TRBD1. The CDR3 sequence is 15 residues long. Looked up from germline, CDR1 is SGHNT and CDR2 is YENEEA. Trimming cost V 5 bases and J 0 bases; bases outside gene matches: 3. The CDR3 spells CASSRGQASGNTIYF. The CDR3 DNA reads TGTGCCAGCAGCAGGGGACAGGCCTCTGGAAACACCATATATTTT.

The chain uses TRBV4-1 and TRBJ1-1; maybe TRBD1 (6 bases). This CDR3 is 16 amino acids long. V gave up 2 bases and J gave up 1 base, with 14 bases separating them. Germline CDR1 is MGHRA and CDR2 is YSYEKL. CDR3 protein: CASSQYVTGTNTEAFF. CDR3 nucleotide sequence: TGCGCCAGCAGCCAATATGTAACAGGGACGAACACTGAAGCTTTCTTT.

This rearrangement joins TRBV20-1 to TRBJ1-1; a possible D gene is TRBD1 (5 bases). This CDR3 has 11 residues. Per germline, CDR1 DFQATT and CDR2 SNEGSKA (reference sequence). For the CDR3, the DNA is TGCAGCTTTCTAATGCAGGGCGAAGCTTTCTTT. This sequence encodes CSFLMQGEAFF.

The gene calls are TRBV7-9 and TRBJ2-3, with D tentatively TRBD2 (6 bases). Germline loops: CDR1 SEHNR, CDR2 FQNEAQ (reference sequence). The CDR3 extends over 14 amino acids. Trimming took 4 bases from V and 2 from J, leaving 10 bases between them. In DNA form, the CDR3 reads TGTGCCAGCAGCTCGGGACTTTCCACAGATACGCAGTATTTT. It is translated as CASSSGLSTDTQYF.

The CDR3 DNA reads as TGTGCCAGCAGTTTAGCGGGAGGGACCTACGAGCAGTACTTC. Protein: CASSLAGGTYEQYF. The chain uses TRBV27 and TRBJ2-7; 9 nucleotides align to TRBD2. Germline values: CDR1 MNHEY, CDR2 SMNVEV (reference sequence). The J segment lost 2 bases and the V segment lost 2 bases, leaving 1 base of the junction unmatched. This CDR3 spans 14 amino acids.

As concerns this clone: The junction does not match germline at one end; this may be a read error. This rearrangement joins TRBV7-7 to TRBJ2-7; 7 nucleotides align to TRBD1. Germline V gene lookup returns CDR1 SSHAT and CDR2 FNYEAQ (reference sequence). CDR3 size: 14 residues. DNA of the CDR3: TGTGCTAGCAGCTCGGACAGGATACCTTCCGAGCAGTACTTC. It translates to CASSSDRIPSEQYF.

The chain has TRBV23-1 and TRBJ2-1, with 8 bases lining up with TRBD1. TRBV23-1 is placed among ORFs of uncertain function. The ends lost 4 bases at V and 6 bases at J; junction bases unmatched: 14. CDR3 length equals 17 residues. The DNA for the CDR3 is TGCGCCAGCAGTCTAATGGGACAGGACAGGGCAACCAATGAGCAGTTCTTC. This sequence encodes CASSLMGQDRATNEQFF.

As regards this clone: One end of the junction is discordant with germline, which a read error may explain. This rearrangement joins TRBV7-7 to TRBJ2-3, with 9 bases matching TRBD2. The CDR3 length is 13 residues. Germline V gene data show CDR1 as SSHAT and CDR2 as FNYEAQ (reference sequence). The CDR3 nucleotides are TGTGCTAGCAGCTTAGCGGGAGCAGATACGCAGTATTTT. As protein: CASSLAGADTQYF.

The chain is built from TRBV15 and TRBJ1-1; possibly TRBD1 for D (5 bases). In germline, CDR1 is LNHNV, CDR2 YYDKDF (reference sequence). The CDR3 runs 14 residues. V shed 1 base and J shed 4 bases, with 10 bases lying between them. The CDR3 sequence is CATSRGQGVTEAFF. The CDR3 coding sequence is TGTGCCACCAGCAGAGGTCAGGGTGTCACTGAAGCTTTCTTT.

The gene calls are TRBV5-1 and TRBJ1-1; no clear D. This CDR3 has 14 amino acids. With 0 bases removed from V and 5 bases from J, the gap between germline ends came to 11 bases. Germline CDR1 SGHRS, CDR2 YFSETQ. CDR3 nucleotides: TGCGCCAGCAGCTTGGCCGCAGGTAGAACTGAAGCTTTCTTT. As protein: CASSLAAGRTEAFF.

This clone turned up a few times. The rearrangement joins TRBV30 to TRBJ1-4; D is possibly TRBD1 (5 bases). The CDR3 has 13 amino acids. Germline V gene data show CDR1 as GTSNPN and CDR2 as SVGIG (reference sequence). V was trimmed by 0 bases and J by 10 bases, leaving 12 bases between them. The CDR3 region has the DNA TGTGCCTGGAGTGTACTGCAGGGTGCAAAACTGTTTTTT. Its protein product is CAWSVLQGAKLFF.